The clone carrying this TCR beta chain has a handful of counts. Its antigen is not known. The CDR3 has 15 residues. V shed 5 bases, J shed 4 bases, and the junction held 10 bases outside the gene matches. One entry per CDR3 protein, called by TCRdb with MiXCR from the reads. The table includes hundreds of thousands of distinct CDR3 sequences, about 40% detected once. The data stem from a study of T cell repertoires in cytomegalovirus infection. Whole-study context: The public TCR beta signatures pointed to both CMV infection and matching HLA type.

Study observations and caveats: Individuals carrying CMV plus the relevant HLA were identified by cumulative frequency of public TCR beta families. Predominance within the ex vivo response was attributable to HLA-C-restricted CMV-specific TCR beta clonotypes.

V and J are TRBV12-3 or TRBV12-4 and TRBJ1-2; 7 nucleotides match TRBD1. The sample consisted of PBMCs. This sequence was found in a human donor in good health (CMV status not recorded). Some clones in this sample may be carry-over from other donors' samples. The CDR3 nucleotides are TGTGCCAGCAGTGCTGCACAGGGGCAGGGCTATGGCTACACCTTC. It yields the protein CASSAAQGQGYGYTF.